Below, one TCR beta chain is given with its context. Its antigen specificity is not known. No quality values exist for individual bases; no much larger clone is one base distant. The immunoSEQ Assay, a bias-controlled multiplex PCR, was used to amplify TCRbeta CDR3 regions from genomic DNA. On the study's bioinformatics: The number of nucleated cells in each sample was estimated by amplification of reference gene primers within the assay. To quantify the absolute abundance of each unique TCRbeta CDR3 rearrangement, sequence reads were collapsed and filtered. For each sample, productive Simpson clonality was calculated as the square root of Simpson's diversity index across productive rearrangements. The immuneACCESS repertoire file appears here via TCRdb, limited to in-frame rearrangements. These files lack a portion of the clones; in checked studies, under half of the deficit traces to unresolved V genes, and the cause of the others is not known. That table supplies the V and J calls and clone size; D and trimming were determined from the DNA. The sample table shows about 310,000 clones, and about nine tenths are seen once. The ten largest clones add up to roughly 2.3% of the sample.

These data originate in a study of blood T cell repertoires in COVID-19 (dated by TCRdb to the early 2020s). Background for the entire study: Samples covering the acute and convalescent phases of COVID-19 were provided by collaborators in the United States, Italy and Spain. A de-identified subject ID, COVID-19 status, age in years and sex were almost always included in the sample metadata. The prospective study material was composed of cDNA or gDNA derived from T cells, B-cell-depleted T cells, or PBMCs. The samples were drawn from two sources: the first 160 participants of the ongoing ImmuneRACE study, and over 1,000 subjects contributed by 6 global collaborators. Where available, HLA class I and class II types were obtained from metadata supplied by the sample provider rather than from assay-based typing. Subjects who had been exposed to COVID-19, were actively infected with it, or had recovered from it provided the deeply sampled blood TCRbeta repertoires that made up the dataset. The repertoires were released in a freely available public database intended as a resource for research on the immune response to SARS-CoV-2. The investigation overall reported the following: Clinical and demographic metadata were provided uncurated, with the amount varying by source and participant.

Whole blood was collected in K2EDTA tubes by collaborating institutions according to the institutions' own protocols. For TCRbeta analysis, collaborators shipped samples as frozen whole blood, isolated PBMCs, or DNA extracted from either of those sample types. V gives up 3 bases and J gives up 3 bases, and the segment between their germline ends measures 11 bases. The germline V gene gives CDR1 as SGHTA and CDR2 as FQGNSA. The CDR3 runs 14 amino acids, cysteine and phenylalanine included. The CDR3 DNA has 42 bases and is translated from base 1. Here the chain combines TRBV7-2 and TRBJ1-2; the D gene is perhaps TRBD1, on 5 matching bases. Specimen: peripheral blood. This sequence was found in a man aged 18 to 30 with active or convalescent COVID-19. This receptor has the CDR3 CASSLDTLYYGYTF. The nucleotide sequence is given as TGTGCCAGCAGCTTGGACACCTTGTACTATGGCTACACCTTC. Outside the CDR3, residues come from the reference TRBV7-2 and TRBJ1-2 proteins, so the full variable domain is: GAGVSQSPSNKVTEKGKDVELRCDPISGHTALYWYRQSLGQGLEFLIYFQGNSAPDKSGLPSDRFSAERTGGSVSTLTIQRTQQEDSAVYLCASSLDTLYYGYTFGSGTRLTVV.